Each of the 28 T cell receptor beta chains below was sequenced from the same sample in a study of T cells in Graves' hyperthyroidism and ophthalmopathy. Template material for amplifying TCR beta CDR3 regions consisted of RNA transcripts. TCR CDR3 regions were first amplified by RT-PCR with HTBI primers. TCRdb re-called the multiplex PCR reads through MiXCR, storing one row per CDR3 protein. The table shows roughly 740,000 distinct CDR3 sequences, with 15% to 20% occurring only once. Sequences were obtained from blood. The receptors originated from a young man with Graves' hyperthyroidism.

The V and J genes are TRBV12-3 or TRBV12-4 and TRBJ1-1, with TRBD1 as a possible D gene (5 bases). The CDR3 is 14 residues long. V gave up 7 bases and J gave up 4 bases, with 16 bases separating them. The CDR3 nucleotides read TGTGCCAGCACCCCATTCCAGGGCGGCACTGAAGCTTTCTTT. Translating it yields CASTPFQGGTEAFF.

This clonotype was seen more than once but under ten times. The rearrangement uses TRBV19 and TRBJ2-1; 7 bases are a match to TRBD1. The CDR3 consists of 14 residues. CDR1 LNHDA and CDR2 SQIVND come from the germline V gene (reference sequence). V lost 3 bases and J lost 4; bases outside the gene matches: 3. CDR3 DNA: TGTGCCAGTAGTATTCAGGGGGAATACAATGAGCAGTTCTTC. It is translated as CASSIQGEYNEQFF. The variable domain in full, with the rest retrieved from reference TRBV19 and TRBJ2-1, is DGGITQSPKYLFRKEGQNVTLSCEQNLNHDAMYWYRQDPGQGLRLIYYSQIVNDFQKGDIAEGYSVSREKKESFPLTVTSAQKNPTAFYLCASSIQGEYNEQFFGPGTRLTVL.

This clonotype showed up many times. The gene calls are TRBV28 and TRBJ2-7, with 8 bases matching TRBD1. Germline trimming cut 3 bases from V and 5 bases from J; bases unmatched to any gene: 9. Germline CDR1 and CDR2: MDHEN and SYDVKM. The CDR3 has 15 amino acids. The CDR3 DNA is TGTGCCAGCAGTTTTATCGGACAGGGTCCCCACGAGCAGTACTTC. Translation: CASSFIGQGPHEQYF.

CDR3 residues: CASSFSRPGELFF. The CDR3 bases are TGTGCCAGCAGTTTCTCGCGCCCCGGGGAGCTGTTTTTT. The chain carries TRBV27 and TRBJ2-2, with no clear D. The CDR3 runs 13 residues. V lost 3 bases and J lost 6, with 8 bases in between. The germline gives CDR1 MNHEY, CDR2 SMNVEV (reference sequence).

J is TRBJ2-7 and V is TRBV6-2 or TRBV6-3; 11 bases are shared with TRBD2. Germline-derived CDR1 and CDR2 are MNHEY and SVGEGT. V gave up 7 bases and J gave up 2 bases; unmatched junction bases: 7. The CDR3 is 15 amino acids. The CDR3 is CASKTSGTTPYEQYF. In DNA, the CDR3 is TGTGCCAGCAAGACTAGCGGGACCACTCCCTACGAGCAGTACTTC.

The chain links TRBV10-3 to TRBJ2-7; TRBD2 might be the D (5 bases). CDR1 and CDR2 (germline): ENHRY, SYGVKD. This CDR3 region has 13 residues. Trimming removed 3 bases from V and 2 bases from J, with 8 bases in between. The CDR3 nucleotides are TGTGCCATCAGTGAAAGGGAGACCTACGAGCAGTACTTC. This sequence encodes CAISERETYEQYF.

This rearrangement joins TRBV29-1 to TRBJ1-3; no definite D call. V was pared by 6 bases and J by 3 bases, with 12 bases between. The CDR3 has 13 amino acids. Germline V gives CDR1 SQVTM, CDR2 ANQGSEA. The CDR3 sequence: CSVWTVLGNTIYF. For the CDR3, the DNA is TGCAGCGTCTGGACGGTGCTTGGAAACACCATATATTTT.

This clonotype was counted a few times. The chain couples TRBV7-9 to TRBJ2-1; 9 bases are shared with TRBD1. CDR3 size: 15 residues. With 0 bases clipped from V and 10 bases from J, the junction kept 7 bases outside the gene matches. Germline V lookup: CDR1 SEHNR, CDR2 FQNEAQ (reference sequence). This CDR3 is CASSLAGQGHREQFF. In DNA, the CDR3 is TGTGCCAGCAGCTTAGCCGGACAGGGGCATCGGGAGCAGTTCTTC.

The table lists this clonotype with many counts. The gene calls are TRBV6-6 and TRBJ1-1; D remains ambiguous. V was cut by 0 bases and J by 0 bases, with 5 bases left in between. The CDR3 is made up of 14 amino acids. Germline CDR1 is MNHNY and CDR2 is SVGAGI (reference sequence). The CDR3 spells CASSYSHMNTEAFF. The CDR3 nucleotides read TGTGCCAGCAGTTACTCGCACATGAACACTGAAGCTTTCTTT.

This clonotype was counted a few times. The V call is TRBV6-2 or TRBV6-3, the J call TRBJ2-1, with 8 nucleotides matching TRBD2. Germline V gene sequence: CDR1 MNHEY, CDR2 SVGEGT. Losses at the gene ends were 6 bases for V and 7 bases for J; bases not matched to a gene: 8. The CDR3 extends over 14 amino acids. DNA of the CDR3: TGTGCCAGCAGAGACGCGGGGGGTTCGAATGAGCAGTTCTTC. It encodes CASRDAGGSNEQFF.

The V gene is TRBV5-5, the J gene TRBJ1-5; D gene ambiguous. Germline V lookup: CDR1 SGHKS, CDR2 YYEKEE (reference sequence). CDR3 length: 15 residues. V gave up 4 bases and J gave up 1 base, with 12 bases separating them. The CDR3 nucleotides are TGTGCCAGCAGCCCCCTGGGGATGAGCAATCAGCCCCAGCATTTT. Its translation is CASSPLGMSNQPQHF.

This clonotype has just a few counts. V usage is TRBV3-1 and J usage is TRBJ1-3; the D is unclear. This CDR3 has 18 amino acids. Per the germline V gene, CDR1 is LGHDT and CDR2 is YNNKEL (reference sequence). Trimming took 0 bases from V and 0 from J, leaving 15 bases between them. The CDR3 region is CASSQETNRYYSGNTIYF. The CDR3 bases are TGTGCCAGCAGCCAAGAGACCAACAGATACTACTCTGGAAACACCATATATTTT.

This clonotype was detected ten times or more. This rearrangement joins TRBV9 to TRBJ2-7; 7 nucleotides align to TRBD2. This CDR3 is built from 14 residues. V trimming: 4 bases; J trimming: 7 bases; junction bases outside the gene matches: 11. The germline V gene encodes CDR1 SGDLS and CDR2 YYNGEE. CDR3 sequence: CASSPTGGSGEQYF. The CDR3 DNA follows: TGTGCCAGCAGCCCAACGGGCGGGAGCGGGGAGCAGTACTTC.

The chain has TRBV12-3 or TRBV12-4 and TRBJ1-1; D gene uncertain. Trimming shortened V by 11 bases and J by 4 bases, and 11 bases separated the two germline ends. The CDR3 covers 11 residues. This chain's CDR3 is CAGTPLTEAFF. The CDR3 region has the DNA TGTGCCGGCACCCCCCTCACTGAAGCTTTCTTT.

The CDR3 coding sequence is TGCAGTGCTAGAGGACTTTGGACAGGGGGCTCCTACGAGCAGTACTTC. It translates to CSARGLWTGGSYEQYF. This chain uses TRBV20-1 with TRBJ2-7; 10 bases match TRBD1. V lost 1 base to trimming and J lost 0 bases; unmatched junction nucleotides: 6. Per the germline V gene, CDR1 is DFQATT and CDR2 is SNEGSKA (reference sequence). There are 16 residues in the CDR3.

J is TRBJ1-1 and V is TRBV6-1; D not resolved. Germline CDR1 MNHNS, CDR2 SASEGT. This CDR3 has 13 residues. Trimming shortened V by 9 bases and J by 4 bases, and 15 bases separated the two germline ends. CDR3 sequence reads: CASPRRGGTEAFF. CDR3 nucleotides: TGTGCCAGTCCCCGACGGGGTGGCACTGAAGCTTTCTTT.

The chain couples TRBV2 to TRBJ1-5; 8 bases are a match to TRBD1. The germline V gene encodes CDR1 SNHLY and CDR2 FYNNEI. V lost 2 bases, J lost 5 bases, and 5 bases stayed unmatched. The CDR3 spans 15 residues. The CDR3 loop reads CASSESTGGHQPQHF. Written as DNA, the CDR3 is TGTGCCAGCAGTGAAAGCACAGGGGGGCATCAGCCCCAGCATTTT.

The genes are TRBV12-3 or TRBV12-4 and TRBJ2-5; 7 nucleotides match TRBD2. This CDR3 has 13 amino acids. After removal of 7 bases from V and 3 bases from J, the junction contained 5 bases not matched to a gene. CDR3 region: CASKVGGKETQYF. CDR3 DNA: TGTGCCAGCAAAGTCGGGGGGAAAGAGACCCAGTACTTC.

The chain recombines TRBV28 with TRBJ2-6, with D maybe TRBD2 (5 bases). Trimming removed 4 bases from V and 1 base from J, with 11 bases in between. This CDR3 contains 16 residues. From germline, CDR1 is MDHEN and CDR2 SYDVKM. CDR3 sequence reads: CASSSRAFSGANVLTF. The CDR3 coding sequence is TGTGCCAGCAGTTCGCGGGCTTTTTCTGGGGCCAACGTCCTGACTTTC.

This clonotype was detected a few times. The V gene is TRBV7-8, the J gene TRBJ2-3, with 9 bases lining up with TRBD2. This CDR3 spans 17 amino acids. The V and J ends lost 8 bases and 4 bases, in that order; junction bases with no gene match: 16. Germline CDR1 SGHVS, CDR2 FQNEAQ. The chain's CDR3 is CASGMHPAGGGPDTQYF. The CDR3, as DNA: TGTGCCAGCGGCATGCACCCAGCGGGAGGAGGGCCAGATACGCAGTATTTT.

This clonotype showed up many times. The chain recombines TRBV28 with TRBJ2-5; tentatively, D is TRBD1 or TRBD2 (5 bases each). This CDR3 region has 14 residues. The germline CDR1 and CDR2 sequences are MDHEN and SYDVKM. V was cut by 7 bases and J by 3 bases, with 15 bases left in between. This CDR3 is CASNRARGKETQYF. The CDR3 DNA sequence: TGTGCCAGCAATCGGGCGAGGGGTAAAGAGACCCAGTACTTC.

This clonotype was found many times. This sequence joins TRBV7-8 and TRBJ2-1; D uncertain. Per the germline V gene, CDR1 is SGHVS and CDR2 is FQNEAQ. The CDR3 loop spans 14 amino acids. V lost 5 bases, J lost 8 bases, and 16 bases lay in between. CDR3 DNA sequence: TGTGCCAGCAGCCTAAGCACAGAAGAGGATGAGCAGTTCTTC. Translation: CASSLSTEEDEQFF.

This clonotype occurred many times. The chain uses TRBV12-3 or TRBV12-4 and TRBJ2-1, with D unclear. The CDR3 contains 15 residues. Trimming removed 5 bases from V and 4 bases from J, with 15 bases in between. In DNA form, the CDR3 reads TGTGCCAGCAGTATCGTAGAAGGAAATTACAATGAGCAGTTCTTC. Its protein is CASSIVEGNYNEQFF.

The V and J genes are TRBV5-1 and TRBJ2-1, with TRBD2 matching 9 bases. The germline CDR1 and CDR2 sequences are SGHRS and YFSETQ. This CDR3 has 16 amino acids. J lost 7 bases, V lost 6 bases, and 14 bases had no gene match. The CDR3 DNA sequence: TGCGCCAGCACCATCCTGGCTAGCGGGGCAGGGAATGAGCAGTTCTTC. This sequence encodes CASTILASGAGNEQFF.

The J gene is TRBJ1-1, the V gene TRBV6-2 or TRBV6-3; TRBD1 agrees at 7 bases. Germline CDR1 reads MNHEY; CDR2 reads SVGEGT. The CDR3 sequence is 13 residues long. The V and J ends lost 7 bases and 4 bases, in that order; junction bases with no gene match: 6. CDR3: CASIQGGRTEAFF. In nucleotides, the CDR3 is TGTGCCAGCATCCAGGGGGGTCGCACTGAAGCTTTCTTT.

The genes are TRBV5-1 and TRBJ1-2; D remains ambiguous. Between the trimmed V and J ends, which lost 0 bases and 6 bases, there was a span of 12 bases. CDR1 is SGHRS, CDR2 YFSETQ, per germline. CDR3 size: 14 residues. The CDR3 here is CASSLVSDRDGYTF. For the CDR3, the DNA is TGCGCCAGCAGCTTGGTGAGCGATAGGGATGGCTACACCTTC. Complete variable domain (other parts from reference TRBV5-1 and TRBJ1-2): KAGVTQTPRYLIKTRGQQVTLSCSPISGHRSVSWYQQTPGQGLQFLFEYFSETQRNKGNFPGRFSGRQFSNSRSEMNVSTLELGDSALYLCASSLVSDRDGYTFGSGTRLTVV.

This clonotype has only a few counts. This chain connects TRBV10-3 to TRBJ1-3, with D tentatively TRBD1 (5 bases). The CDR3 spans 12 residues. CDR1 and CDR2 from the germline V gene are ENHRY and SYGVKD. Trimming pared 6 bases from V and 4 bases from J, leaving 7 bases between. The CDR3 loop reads CAIRRDGNTIYF. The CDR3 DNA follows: TGTGCCATCAGGAGGGACGGAAACACCATATATTTT.

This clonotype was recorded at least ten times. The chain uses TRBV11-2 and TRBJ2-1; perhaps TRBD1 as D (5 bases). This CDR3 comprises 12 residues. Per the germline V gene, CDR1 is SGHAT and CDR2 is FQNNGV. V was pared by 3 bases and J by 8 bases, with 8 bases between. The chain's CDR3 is CASSFQGYEQFF. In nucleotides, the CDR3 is TGTGCCAGCAGCTTTCAGGGATATGAGCAGTTCTTC.